The clone carrying this T cell receptor (beta chain) has only a few counts. Generated by immunoSEQ multiplex PCR, the TCRdb table keeps only in-frame clones and is missing some. The table records 100,000 to 150,000 clones, around 90% of them present only once. This sample was included in a study of T cell responses to AZD1222 COVID-19 vaccine. Trimming removed 1 base from V and 10 bases from J, with 18 bases in between. CDR3 size: 16 residues. Germline loops: CDR1 SGHKS, CDR2 YYEKEE (reference sequence). The source was peripheral blood, collected on day 0 of AZD1222 vaccination. The receptor's source is an adult in good health. The rearrangement joins TRBV5-5 to TRBJ1-6; D is uncertain. Written as DNA, the CDR3 is TGTGCCAGCAGCTTGAGTTCGGCAGGATTTGGATCACCCCTCCACTTT. This translates into CASSLSSAGFGSPLHF. Using reference TRBV5-5 and TRBJ1-6 for the parts outside the CDR3, the full variable domain is DAGVTQSPTHLIKTRGQQVTLRCSPISGHKSVSWYQQVLGQGPQFIFQYYEKEERGRGNFPDRFSARQFPNYSSELNVNALLLGDSALYLCASSLSSAGFGSPLHFGNGTRLTVT.